This TCR beta chain is drawn from a study of identical twins. Study findings and constraints: Those out-of-frame alpha sequences shared by twins showed an excess of low generation probability. The study found that models underestimated out-of-frame TCR alpha sharing in monozygotic twins.

TCRdb re-called the 5' RACE reads through MiXCR, storing one row per CDR3 protein. This sample has over 550,000 distinct CDR3 sequences; under 8.5% occur once, and the top ten carry around 1.6%. This clonotype was detected many times. Its target is not known. These sequences were also reported in another study, on yellow fever vaccine responses in identical twins.

The sequence derives from a woman younger than 35 in good health. The sequencing input was PBMCs.

This chain's CDR3 is CASSSGRVQETQYF. The CDR3 coding sequence is TGTGCCAGCAGCTCCGGAAGGGTACAAGAGACCCAGTACTTC. V is TRBV6-1 and J is TRBJ2-5; no reliable D call. The CDR3 is made up of 14 amino acids. Germline values: CDR1 MNHNS, CDR2 SASEGT. V lost 6 bases to trimming and J lost 2 bases, with 13 bases between them.